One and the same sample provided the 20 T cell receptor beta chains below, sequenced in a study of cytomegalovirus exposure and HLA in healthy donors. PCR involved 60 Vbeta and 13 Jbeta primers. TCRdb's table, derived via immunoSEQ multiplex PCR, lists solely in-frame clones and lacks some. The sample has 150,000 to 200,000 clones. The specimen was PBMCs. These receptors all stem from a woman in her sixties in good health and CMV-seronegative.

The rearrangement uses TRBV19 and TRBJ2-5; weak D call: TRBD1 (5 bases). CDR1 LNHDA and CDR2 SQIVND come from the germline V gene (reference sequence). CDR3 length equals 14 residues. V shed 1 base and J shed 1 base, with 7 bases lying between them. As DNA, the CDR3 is TGTGCCAGTAGTATAGGAAGGGGCCAAGAGACCCAGTACTTC. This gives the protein CASSIGRGQETQYF.

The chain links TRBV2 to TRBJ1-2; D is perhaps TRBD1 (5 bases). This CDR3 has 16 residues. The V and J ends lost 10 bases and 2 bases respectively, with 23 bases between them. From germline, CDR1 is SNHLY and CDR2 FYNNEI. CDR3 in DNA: TGTGCCACCTATCCAAGGGCCGGGGGAAGAAACTATGGCTACACCTTC. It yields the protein CATYPRAGGRNYGYTF.

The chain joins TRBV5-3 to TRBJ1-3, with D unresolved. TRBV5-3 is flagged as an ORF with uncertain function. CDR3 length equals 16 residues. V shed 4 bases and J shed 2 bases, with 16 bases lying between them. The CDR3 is CARSPLTRGPGNTIYF. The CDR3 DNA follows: TGTGCCAGAAGCCCCCTCACTCGTGGGCCTGGAAACACCATATATTTT.

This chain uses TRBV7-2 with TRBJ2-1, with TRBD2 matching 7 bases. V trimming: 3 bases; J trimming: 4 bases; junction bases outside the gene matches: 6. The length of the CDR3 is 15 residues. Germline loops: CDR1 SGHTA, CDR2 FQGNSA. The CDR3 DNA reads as TGTGCCAGCAGCTTGGTAAGCGGGGTTTACAATGAGCAGTTCTTC. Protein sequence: CASSLVSGVYNEQFF.

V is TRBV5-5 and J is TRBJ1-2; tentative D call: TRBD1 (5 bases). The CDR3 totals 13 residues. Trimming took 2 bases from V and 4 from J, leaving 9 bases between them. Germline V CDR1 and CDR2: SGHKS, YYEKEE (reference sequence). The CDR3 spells CASSFQGTYGYTF. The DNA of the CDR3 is TGTGCCAGCAGCTTCCAGGGAACCTATGGCTACACCTTC.

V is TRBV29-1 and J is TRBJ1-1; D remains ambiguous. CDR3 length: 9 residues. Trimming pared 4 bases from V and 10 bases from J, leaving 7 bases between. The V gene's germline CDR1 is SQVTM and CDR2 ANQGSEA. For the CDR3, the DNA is TGCAGCGTTGTTCCGGGAGCTTTCTTT. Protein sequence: CSVVPGAFF. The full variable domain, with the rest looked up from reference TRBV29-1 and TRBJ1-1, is SAVISQKPSRDICQRGTSLTIQCQVDSQVTMMFWYRQQPGQSLTLIATANQGSEATYESGFVIDKFPISRPNLTFSTLTVSNMSPEDSSIYLCSVVPGAFFGQGTRLTVV.

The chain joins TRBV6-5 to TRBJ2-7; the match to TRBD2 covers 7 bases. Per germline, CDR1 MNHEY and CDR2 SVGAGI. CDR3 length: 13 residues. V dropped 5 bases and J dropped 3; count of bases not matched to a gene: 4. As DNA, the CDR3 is TGTGCCAGCAGTCTCGGGACTAACTACGAGCAGTACTTC. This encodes CASSLGTNYEQYF.

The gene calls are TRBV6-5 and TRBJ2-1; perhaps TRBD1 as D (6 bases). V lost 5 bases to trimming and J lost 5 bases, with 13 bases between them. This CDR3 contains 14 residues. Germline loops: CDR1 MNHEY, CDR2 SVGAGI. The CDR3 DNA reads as TGTGCCAGCAGTCCAGGGGTAGGGGACAATGAGCAGTTCTTC. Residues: CASSPGVGDNEQFF.

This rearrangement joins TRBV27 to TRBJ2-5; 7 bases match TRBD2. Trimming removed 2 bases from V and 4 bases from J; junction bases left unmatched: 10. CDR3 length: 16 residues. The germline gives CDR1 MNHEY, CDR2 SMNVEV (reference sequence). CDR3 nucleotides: TGTGCCAGCAGTTTAAAAGCCAGCGGGGTGTCAGAGACCCAGTACTTC. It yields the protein CASSLKASGVSETQYF.

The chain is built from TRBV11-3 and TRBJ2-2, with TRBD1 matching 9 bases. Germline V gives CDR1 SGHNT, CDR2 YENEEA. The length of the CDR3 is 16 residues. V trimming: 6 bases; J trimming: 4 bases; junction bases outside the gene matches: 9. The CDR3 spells CASSFGQGHSTGELFF. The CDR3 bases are TGTGCCAGCAGTTTTGGACAGGGGCACTCCACCGGGGAGCTGTTTTTT.

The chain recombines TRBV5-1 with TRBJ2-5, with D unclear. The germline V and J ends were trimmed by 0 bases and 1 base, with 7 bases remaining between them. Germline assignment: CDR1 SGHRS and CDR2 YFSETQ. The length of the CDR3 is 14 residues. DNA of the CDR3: TGCGCCAGCAGCTTGGTCTCAGGCCAAGAGACCCAGTACTTC. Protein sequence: CASSLVSGQETQYF.

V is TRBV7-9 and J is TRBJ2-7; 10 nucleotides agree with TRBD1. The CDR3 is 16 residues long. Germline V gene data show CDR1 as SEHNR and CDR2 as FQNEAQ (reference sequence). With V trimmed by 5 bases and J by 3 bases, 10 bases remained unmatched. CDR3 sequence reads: CASSLIGGDRGYEQYF. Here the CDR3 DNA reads TGTGCCAGCAGCCTAATTGGGGGGGACAGGGGCTACGAGCAGTACTTC.

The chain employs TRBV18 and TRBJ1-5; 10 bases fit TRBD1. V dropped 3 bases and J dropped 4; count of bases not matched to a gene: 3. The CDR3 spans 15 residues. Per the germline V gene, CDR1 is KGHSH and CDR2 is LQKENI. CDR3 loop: CASSPRDRGNQPQHF. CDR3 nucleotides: TGTGCCAGCTCACCCCGGGACAGGGGAAATCAGCCCCAGCATTTT.

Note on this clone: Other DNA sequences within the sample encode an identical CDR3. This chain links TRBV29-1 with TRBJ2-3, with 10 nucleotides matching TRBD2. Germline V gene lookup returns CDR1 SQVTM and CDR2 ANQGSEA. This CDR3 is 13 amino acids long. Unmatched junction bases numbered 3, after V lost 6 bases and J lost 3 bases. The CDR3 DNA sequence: TGCAGCGTCGAGCGGGGGGGAACAGATACGCAGTATTTT. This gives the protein CSVERGGTDTQYF.

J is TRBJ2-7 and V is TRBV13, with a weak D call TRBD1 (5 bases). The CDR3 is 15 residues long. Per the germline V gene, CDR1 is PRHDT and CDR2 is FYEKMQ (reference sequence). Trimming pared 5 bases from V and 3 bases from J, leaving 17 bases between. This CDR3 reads CASSQDIQGYYEQYF. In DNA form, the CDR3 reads TGTGCCAGCAGCCAAGATATTCAGGGTTACTACGAGCAGTACTTC.

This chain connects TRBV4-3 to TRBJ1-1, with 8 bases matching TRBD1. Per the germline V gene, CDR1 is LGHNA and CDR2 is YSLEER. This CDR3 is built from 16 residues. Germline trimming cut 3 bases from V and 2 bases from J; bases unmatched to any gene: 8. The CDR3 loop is CASSQQGAGVNTEAFF. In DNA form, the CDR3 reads TGCGCCAGCAGCCAGCAGGGGGCGGGTGTCAACACTGAAGCTTTCTTT.

CDR3 loop: CASSLDGGEPDTQYF. The CDR3 bases are TGCGCCAGCAGCTTGGACGGGGGGGAGCCAGATACGCAGTATTTT. V and J are TRBV5-1 and TRBJ2-3, with 8 positions matching TRBD2. The germline CDR1 and CDR2 sequences are SGHRS and YFSETQ. After removal of 0 bases from V and 4 bases from J, the junction contained 4 bases not matched to a gene. The CDR3 sequence is 15 residues long. The full variable domain, its missing parts supplied by reference TRBV5-1 and TRBJ2-3, is KAGVTQTPRYLIKTRGQQVTLSCSPISGHRSVSWYQQTPGQGLQFLFEYFSETQRNKGNFPGRFSGRQFSNSRSEMNVSTLELGDSALYLCASSLDGGEPDTQYFGPGTRLTVL.

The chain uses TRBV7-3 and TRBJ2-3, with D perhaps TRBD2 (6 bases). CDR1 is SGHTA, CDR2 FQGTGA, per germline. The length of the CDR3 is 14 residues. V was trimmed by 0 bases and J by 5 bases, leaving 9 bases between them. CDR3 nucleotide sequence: TGTGCCAGCAGCTTAACCGGGGGTGGAGATACGCAGTATTTT. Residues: CASSLTGGGDTQYF.

CDR3 loop: CASSLRGQGSHEQYF. CDR3 nucleotides: TGTGCCAGCAGCCTAAGGGGACAGGGGTCCCACGAGCAGTACTTC. The genes are TRBV5-4 and TRBJ2-7; 10 bases agree with TRBD1. CDR3 size: 15 residues. J lost 5 bases, V lost 4 bases, and 9 bases had no gene match. Germline V gives CDR1 SGHNT, CDR2 YYREEE (reference sequence).

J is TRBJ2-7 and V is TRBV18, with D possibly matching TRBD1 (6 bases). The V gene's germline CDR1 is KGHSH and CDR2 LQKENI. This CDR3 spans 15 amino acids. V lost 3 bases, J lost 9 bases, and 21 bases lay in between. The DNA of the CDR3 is TGTGCCAGCTCACCGGAGAACAGGGTAGATGGGGTGCAGTACTTC. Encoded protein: CASSPENRVDGVQYF.